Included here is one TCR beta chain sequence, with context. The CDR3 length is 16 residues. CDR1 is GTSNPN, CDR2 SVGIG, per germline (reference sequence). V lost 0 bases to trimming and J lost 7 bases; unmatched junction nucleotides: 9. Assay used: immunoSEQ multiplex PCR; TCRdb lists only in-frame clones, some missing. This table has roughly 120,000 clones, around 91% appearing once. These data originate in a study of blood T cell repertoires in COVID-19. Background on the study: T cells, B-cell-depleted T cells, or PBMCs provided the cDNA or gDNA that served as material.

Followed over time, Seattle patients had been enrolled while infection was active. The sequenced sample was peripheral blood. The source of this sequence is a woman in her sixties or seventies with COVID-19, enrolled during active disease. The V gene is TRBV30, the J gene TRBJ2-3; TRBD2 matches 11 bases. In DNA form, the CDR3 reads TGTGCCTGGAGTGTACCCCTAGCGGGGGGCCGGAATACGCAGTATTTT. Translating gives CAWSVPLAGGRNTQYF.